This TCR beta chain was captured by sequencing in a study of T cell changes during pregnancy in multiple sclerosis. Libraries were prepared by immunoSEQ multiplex PCR; TCRdb keeps only in-frame clonotypes and omits some of them. The repertoire consists of tens of thousands of clones, with just over 90% occurring once and the leading ten covering under 0.7%. CDR3 size: 14 residues. Germline CDR1 and CDR2: MNHEY and SVGAGI. Trimming removed 0 bases from V and 11 bases from J, with 14 bases in between. The sequence was collected from a female donor in good health, enrolled as a control in a pregnancy study. The gene calls are TRBV6-5 and TRBJ1-5; possibly TRBD1 for D (5 bases). The sequenced sample was CD4+ T cells from peripheral blood mononuclear cells, obtained after pregnancy. The CDR3 nucleotides are TGTGCCAGCAGTTACTCCCAAGGAGGGGCGTCCCAGCATTTT. It specifies CASSYSQGGASQHF.